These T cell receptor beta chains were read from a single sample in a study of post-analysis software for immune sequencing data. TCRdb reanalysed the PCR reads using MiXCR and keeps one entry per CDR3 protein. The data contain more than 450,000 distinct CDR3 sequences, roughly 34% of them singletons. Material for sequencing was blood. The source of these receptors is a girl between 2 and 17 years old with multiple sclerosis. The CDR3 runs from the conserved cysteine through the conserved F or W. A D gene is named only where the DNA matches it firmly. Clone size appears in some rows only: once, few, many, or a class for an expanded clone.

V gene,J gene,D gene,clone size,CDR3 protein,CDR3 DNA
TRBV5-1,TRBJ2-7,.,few,CASSSSCEQYF,TGCGCCAGCAGCTCTTCCTGCGAGCAGTACTTC
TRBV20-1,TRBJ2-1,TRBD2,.,CSARLAELYNEQFF,TGCAGTGCTAGACTAGCGGAGCTGTACAATGAGCAGTTCTTC
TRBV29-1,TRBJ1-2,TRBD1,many,CSVRTGGNDGYTF,TGCAGCGTTAGGACAGGGGGCAACGATGGCTACACCTTC
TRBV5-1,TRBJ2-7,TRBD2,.,CASSLSSGALNEQYF,TGCGCCAGCAGCTTGAGTAGCGGGGCACTCAATGAGCAGTACTTC
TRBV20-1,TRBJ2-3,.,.,CSAGGSEADTQYF,TGCAGTGCGGGCGGGTCCGAGGCAGATACGCAGTATTTT
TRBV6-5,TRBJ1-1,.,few,CASSYRPVGNTEAFF,TGTGCCAGCAGTTACCGTCCGGTTGGTAACACTGAAGCTTTCTTT
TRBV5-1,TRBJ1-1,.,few,CASSFARGATEAFF,TGCGCCAGCAGCTTTGCTCGGGGGGCCACTGAAGCTTTCTTT
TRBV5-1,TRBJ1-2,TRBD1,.,CASSLWGQSSNYGYTF,TGCGCCAGCAGCTTGTGGGGACAGTCTTCTAACTATGGCTACACCTTC
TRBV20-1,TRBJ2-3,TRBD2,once,CSARGGANRGTDTQYF,TGCAGTGCTCGCGGGGGTGCGAATCGAGGCACAGATACGCAGTATTTT
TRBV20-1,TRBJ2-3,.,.,CSAPTGADTQYF,TGCAGTGCTCCGACAGGCGCAGATACGCAGTATTTT
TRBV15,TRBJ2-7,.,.,CATSSPGRSSYEQYF,TGTGCCACCAGCAGCCCGGGACGTAGCTCCTACGAGCAGTACTTC
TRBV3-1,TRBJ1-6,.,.,CASSQDSGGNSPLHF,TGTGCCAGCAGCCAAGATTCCGGGGGTAATTCACCCCTCCACTTT
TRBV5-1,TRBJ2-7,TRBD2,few,CASSPARGTSYEQYF,TGCGCCAGCAGTCCCGCGCGGGGGACCTCCTACGAGCAGTACTTC
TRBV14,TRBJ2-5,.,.,CASSRGYLAEETQYF,TGTGCCAGCAGCCGGGGGTATTTAGCGGAAGAGACCCAGTACTTC
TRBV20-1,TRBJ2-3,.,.,CSAIEYDDKTPDTQYF,TGCAGTGCTATAGAATATGATGATAAAACCCCAGATACGCAGTATTTT
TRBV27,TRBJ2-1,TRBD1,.,CASRPTTGHNEQFF,TGTGCCAGCAGACCGACGACAGGGCACAATGAGCAGTTCTTC
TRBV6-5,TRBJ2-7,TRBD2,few,CASSYSGGEISYEQYF,TGTGCCAGCAGTTACTCGGGGGGGGAGATCTCCTACGAGCAGTACTTC
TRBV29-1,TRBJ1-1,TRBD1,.,CSVSGTGHTEAFF,TGCAGCGTTTCCGGGACAGGGCACACTGAAGCTTTCTTT
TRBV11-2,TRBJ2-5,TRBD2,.,CASSLVAGGSQETQYF,TGTGCCAGCAGCTTAGTGGCGGGGGGCTCCCAAGAGACCCAGTACTTC
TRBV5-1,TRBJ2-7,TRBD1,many,CASTPGQGGSHEQYF,TGCGCCAGCACCCCGGGACAGGGTGGTTCCCACGAGCAGTACTTC
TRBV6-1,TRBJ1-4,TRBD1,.,CASSATPQGAGEKRFF,TGTGCCAGCAGTGCCACCCCACAGGGGGCAGGGGAAAAACGGTTTTTT
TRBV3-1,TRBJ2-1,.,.,CASSQEGLRLAFNERFF,TGTGCCAGCAGCCAAGAAGGGCTTAGGCTAGCTTTTAATGAGCGGTTCTTC
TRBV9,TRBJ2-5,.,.,CASSLGDLGRGETQYF,TGTGCCAGCAGCTTAGGGGATCTAGGGAGAGGGGAGACCCAGTACTTC
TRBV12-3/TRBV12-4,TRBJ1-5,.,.,CASSSRTAVWGNQPQHF,TGTGCCAGCAGTTCCCGGACTGCCGTCTGGGGCAATCAGCCCCAGCATTTT
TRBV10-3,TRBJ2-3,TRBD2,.,CAISESGLAGRTSTDTQYF,TGTGCCATCAGTGAGTCCGGACTAGCGGGGCGTACTAGCACAGATACGCAGTATTTT
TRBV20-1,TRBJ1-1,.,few,CSASPGQAAPREVFF,TGCAGTGCCAGTCCGGGACAAGCGGCTCCAAGAGAAGTTTTCTTT
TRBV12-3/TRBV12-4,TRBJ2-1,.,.,CASSSASGGEQFF,TGTGCCAGCAGTTCGGCTAGTGGGGGTGAGCAGTTCTTC